The present entry profiles one TCR beta chain with its context. Its antigen target is currently unknown. Base qualities are missing; no much larger clone stands one base away. This record comes from a study of blood T cells in healthy people across ages (dated by TCRdb to 2015 to 2017). Concerning the study at large: Template switching captured roughly one uniquely barcoded TCR beta cDNA molecule per two T cells in model experiments. The study measured age-related changes in TCR beta repertoire diversity using deep sequencing normalized with unique cDNA molecular identifiers. The donors were split into four age groups: young (average around 16 years), middle-aged (39), aged (over 55) and long-lived (over 75). To avoid experimental bias, donors of different ages were distributed randomly across sequencing lanes. Using the same blood draw, the study looked at two additional independent replicas of 1 million unique cDNA reads for two donors, one aged 18 to 30 and the other aged 80 or older.

Libraries came from 5' RACE. Instrument on record: Illumina HiSeq 2500. A second about 6 to 11 cycle PCR used a sample-barcoded 5' primer and a J-beta primer mix. Each TCR beta cDNA molecule received a unique molecular identifier from a template-switch 5' adaptor carrying 12 random nucleotides. At least 2.5 million CDR3-containing paired-end reads were obtained from each sample. The Mint cDNA synthesis kit, primed by a TRBC-specific oligonucleotide, was used to synthesize first-strand cDNA from all RNA. After uracil-DNA glycosylase treatment, a first 18-cycle PCR used universal primers M1SS and BC2_uni_R on all cDNA. The study's own analysis went as follows. For normalization, 1 million high-quality reads were randomly selected from each sample, with every read carrying a distinct molecular identifier. Reads with shared molecular identifiers were discarded instead of being binned into consensus sequences. CDR3 identification, clonotype clustering and error correction used MiTCR with a Q25 quality threshold and the strictest error-elimination algorithm. A nonparametric unseen species model with Euler transformation was used to estimate lower-bound total TCR beta diversity. TCRdb reprocessing: public reads trimmed at Q25 with fastp, clones called with MiXCR, in-frame beta chains kept. Under each unique CDR3 protein, matching rows form one entry showing the most common genes and DNA. TCRdb assigned the V and J calls; the authors' analysis was not used. A total of about 780,000 distinct CDR3 sequences appear in this sample, 35% to 50% of them only once. The ten largest make up approximately 18% of the sample.

The study at large found these results: Estimates of total diversity based on one million sequenced T cells were considered lower bounds and underestimates. Compared with the aged group, the long-lived group had more naive CD4+ T cells, fewer expanded clones and increased TCR diversity, a pattern suggesting age selection. There was a strong correlation between observed TCR beta diversity and the percentage of naive T cells measured by flow cytometry. Observed TCR beta diversity per million T cells fell roughly linearly with age, and a significant reduction was already apparent by age roughly 40. Donor CMV infection status was unknown, potentially confounding age-related changes in expanded clonotypes. Bulk unsorted PBMC profiling prevented conclusive comparison of naive and antigen-experienced compartments.

Donors were 35 to 40 systemically healthy Caucasian individuals from Russia aged roughly 6 to 90 years. Approximately 9 milliliters of peripheral blood were collected from each donor into EDTA-treated Vacutainer tubes. Ficoll-Paque density-gradient centrifugation was used to isolate PBMCs, with at least 6.5 million per sample. Trizol reagent was used to extract total RNA from the PBMCs, yielding at least 6 micrograms per sample. For every donor, an aliquot of PBMCs went through flow cytometry to measure the percentages of naive CD45RAhigh/CD27high T cells. Spanning cysteine to phenylalanine, the CDR3 consists of 17 amino acids. Left in the record is the CDR3 DNA by itself, 51 bases read in frame from the first base.

This sequence originates from a man aged 80 or over in good health. The material sequenced was blood. The chain is made from TRBV21-1 and TRBJ2-1; the table's D call, TRBD2, has no DNA check behind it. TRBV21-1 is listed as a pseudogene. The CDR3 protein is CASSKALASGGGNEQFF. In nucleotide form, the sequence is TGTGCCAGCAGCAAAGCATTAGCTAGCGGGGGCGGCAATGAGCAGTTCTTC.